A selection of T cell receptor beta chains follows, all from one sample in a study of blood T cell repertoires in COVID-19. Generated by immunoSEQ multiplex PCR, the TCRdb table keeps only in-frame clones and is missing some. The repertoire holds tens of thousands of clones, with 70% to 90% as singletons. The sample comprised peripheral blood. The receptors were gathered from a woman aged 55-75 years with acute or convalescent COVID-19. The CDR3 runs from the conserved cysteine through the conserved F or W. The order of the fields is J gene, D gene, clone size, V gene, CDR3 DNA, CDR3 protein. The D gene is left open where the match is weak. For some rows the clone size is stated as once, few or many, or as a class when expanded; others skip it.

j_call: TRBJ1-1
d_call: .
clone_size: .
v_call: TRBV6-4
cdr3_nt: TGTGCCAGCAGTGACTCGAGCCAGACTAAGAAAAAGAACACTGAAGCTTTCTTT
cdr3_aa: CASSDSSQTKKKNTEAFF

j_call: TRBJ1-5
d_call: TRBD1
clone_size: .
v_call: TRBV18
cdr3_nt: TGTGCCAGCTCCCGGACAGGGGAACTCAATCAGCCCCAGCATTTT
cdr3_aa: CASSRTGELNQPQHF

j_call: TRBJ2-3
d_call: .
clone_size: .
v_call: TRBV2
cdr3_nt: TGTGCCAGCAGTGTACATCCAGGAGATACGCAGTATTTT
cdr3_aa: CASSVHPGDTQYF

j_call: TRBJ2-1
d_call: .
clone_size: .
v_call: TRBV2
cdr3_nt: TGTGCCACGTCCTACGGGAGACAAGACAATGAGCAGTTCTTC
cdr3_aa: CATSYGRQDNEQFF

j_call: TRBJ1-1
d_call: TRBD1
clone_size: .
v_call: TRBV3-1/TRBV3-2
cdr3_nt: TGTGCCAGCACCACGACAGGGTCGGACACTGAAGCTTTCTTT
cdr3_aa: CASTTTGSDTEAFF

j_call: TRBJ1-1
d_call: .
clone_size: .
v_call: TRBV2
cdr3_nt: TGTGCCAGCACCCTCAGGGTGAACACTGAAGCTTTCTTT
cdr3_aa: CASTLRVNTEAFF

j_call: TRBJ2-2
d_call: TRBD2
clone_size: .
v_call: TRBV7-9
cdr3_nt: TGTGCCAGCATTCGGAGCGGGGGGTACACCGGGGAGCTGTTTTTT
cdr3_aa: CASIRSGGYTGELFF

j_call: TRBJ1-6
d_call: .
clone_size: .
v_call: TRBV2
cdr3_nt: TGTGCCAGCAGCCGGTCCCCTAATTCACCCCTCCACTTT
cdr3_aa: CASSRSPNSPLHF

j_call: TRBJ2-1
d_call: .
clone_size: .
v_call: TRBV11-3
cdr3_nt: TGTGCCAGCAGCCCCTCCCCCTTTTCTAGCTCCTACAATGAGCAGTTCTTC
cdr3_aa: CASSPSPFSSSYNEQFF

j_call: TRBJ1-6
d_call: TRBD1
clone_size: .
v_call: TRBV3-1/TRBV3-2
cdr3_nt: TGTGCCAGCAGCGACAGGGCAGTCTTTTCACCCCTCCACTTT
cdr3_aa: CASSDRAVFSPLHF

j_call: TRBJ1-4
d_call: .
clone_size: .
v_call: TRBV28
cdr3_nt: TGTGCCAGCAGTCTCGGACAGTCTAATGAAAAACTGTTTTTT
cdr3_aa: CASSLGQSNEKLFF

j_call: TRBJ1-2
d_call: .
clone_size: .
v_call: TRBV19
cdr3_nt: TGTGCCAGTAGTATTTCCAGGGGCGATGGCTACACCTTC
cdr3_aa: CASSISRGDGYTF

j_call: TRBJ1-3
d_call: .
clone_size: .
v_call: TRBV15
cdr3_nt: TGTGCCACCAGCAGACAAACCTCTTCAGGGTTCAGTGGAAACACCATATATTTT
cdr3_aa: CATSRQTSSGFSGNTIYF

j_call: TRBJ1-6
d_call: .
clone_size: .
v_call: TRBV6-1
cdr3_nt: TGTGCCAGCAGTGAACTACAGCCCCAAAATTCACCCCTCCACTTT
cdr3_aa: CASSELQPQNSPLHF

j_call: TRBJ1-2
d_call: TRBD1
clone_size: .
v_call: TRBV6-1
cdr3_nt: TGTGCCAGCAGTGAAAGAGTAGGGGGCTGGTATGGCTACACCTTC
cdr3_aa: CASSERVGGWYGYTF

j_call: TRBJ2-5
d_call: .
clone_size: .
v_call: TRBV10-3
cdr3_nt: TGTGCCATCAGTGAGGGGGCAGGTGAAGAGACCCAGTACTTC
cdr3_aa: CAISEGAGEETQYF

j_call: TRBJ2-2
d_call: .
clone_size: .
v_call: TRBV3-1/TRBV3-2
cdr3_nt: TGTGCCAGCAGCCCCGACGGACAGAGCACCGGGGAGCTGTTTTTT
cdr3_aa: CASSPDGQSTGELFF

j_call: TRBJ2-6
d_call: .
clone_size: .
v_call: TRBV4-3
cdr3_nt: TGCGCCAGCAGCCGGGGAGACTCTGGGGCCAACGTCCTGACTTTC
cdr3_aa: CASSRGDSGANVLTF

j_call: TRBJ1-2
d_call: TRBD1
clone_size: .
v_call: TRBV5-4
cdr3_nt: TGTGCCAGCAGACAAGAACAGGGGTACTATGGCTACACCTTC
cdr3_aa: CASRQEQGYYGYTF

j_call: TRBJ1-6
d_call: TRBD1
clone_size: few
v_call: TRBV14
cdr3_nt: TGTGCCAGCAGCCAAATCCGGGACAGGAGGGATTCACCCCTCCACTTT
cdr3_aa: CASSQIRDRRDSPLHF

j_call: TRBJ1-3
d_call: TRBD1
clone_size: .
v_call: TRBV19
cdr3_nt: TGTGCCAGTAGTCCCGATCCGGGACAGGGAAACACCATATATTTT
cdr3_aa: CASSPDPGQGNTIYF

j_call: TRBJ1-2
d_call: .
clone_size: .
v_call: TRBV24-1
cdr3_nt: TGTGCCACCAGTGATTACCAGGGATATGGGGGCTACACCTTC
cdr3_aa: CATSDYQGYGGYTF

j_call: TRBJ2-2
d_call: .
clone_size: .
v_call: TRBV27
cdr3_nt: TGTGCCAGCAGTCTTTCAACAGGGTTTGGCACCGGGGAGCTGTTTTTT
cdr3_aa: CASSLSTGFGTGELFF

j_call: TRBJ2-1
d_call: TRBD1
clone_size: once
v_call: TRBV27
cdr3_nt: TGTGCCAGCAGTAGACAGGGGGCGGGAACGCTTACTTACAATGAGCAGTTCTTC
cdr3_aa: CASSRQGAGTLTYNEQFF

j_call: TRBJ1-6
d_call: .
clone_size: .
v_call: TRBV4-3
cdr3_nt: TGCGCCAGCAGCCAAGATTCAACGGGGGTATACTCACCCCTCCACTTT
cdr3_aa: CASSQDSTGVYSPLHF

j_call: TRBJ1-1
d_call: TRBD1
clone_size: .
v_call: TRBV5-1
cdr3_nt: TGCGCCAGCAGAAGCGACAGGGCCACTGAAGCTTTCTTT
cdr3_aa: CASRSDRATEAFF

j_call: TRBJ1-3
d_call: .
clone_size: .
v_call: TRBV10-3
cdr3_nt: TGTGCCATCAGTGAGTGGGCCAGCTCTGGAAACACCATATATTTT
cdr3_aa: CAISEWASSGNTIYF

j_call: TRBJ1-5
d_call: TRBD1
clone_size: .
v_call: TRBV6-6
cdr3_nt: TGTGCCAGCAGTTACGACAGGGACCAGCCCCAGCATTTT
cdr3_aa: CASSYDRDQPQHF

j_call: TRBJ2-2
d_call: .
clone_size: once
v_call: TRBV24-1
cdr3_nt: TGTGCCACCAGTGTCAGGTCCGGGGAGCTGTTTTTT
cdr3_aa: CATSVRSGELFF

j_call: TRBJ2-7
d_call: TRBD1
clone_size: .
v_call: TRBV5-5
cdr3_nt: TGTGCCAGCAGCTACGCGACAGGGGCCTACGAGCAGTACTTC
cdr3_aa: CASSYATGAYEQYF

j_call: TRBJ1-1
d_call: .
clone_size: once
v_call: TRBV3-1/TRBV3-2
cdr3_nt: TGTGCCAGCAGCCAAGTTCTCAGGCTAAACACTGAAGCTTTCTTT
cdr3_aa: CASSQVLRLNTEAFF